Below are 26 T cell receptor beta chains sequenced from a single sample in a study of T cells after yellow fever vaccination (dated by TCRdb to between 2019 and 2020). Reading the label with the study, this specimen's treatment or condition is: live attenuated yellow fever vaccine strain. Libraries were built with 5' RACE. TCRdb shows the sequencer as Illumina HiSeq 2500. The public reads were run again by TCRdb, first through fastp at Q25 and then through MiXCR, and only productive beta chains were kept. All rows with the same CDR3 protein become a single entry with the most common DNA and genes. For this sample the table gives fewer than 350,000 distinct CDR3 sequences, of which 8.5% to 10% were detected only once. Of the sample, roughly 18% is held by the ten largest clones. Sequences were derived from PBMCs, sampled on the day of the first yellow fever vaccination. These receptors came from a young man who received the YFV17D yellow fever vaccine.

The chain employs TRBV6-1 and TRBJ2-1, with 9 bases identical to TRBD2. J was trimmed by 7 bases and V by 3 bases; bases with no gene match: 1. In germline, CDR1 is MNHNS, CDR2 SASEGT. This CDR3 contains 13 residues. CDR3 in amino acids: CASSDAGGNEQFF. DNA of the CDR3: TGTGCCAGCAGTGATGCGGGGGGGAATGAGCAGTTCTTC.

The chain combines TRBV2 with TRBJ2-1; 7 bases are shared with TRBD2. The CDR3 is 18 residues long. Looked up from germline, CDR1 is SNHLY and CDR2 is FYNNEI. CDR3 loop: CTRSALPGRGSSYNEQFF. The CDR3 DNA is TGTACCCGCAGTGCGCTTCCTGGGCGGGGGAGCTCCTACAATGAGCAGTTCTTC.

This clonotype came up a few times. The rearrangement joins TRBV6-1 to TRBJ1-6; D may be TRBD1 (6 bases). Looked up from germline, CDR1 is MNHNS and CDR2 is SASEGT. The CDR3 totals 21 residues. V lost 6 bases to trimming and J lost 2 bases, with 29 bases between them. The CDR3 loop is CASSETTGTPGRVAYNSPLHF. CDR3 DNA: TGTGCCAGCAGCGAGACAACCGGGACACCTGGAAGAGTCGCCTATAATTCACCCCTCCACTTT.

This clonotype was seen more than once but under ten times. The J gene is TRBJ2-7, the V gene TRBV13; D is uncertain. CDR1 is PRHDT, CDR2 FYEKMQ, per germline (reference sequence). V was clipped by 6 bases and J by 4 bases, with 13 bases between them. The CDR3 extends over 13 amino acids. Written as DNA, the CDR3 is TGTGCCAGCAGTTCCCCGTTGGGTTACGAGCAGTACTTC. It codes for CASSSPLGYEQYF.

This clonotype has only a few counts. The chain recombines TRBV20-1 with TRBJ1-2; 8 nucleotides match TRBD1. Germline V CDR1 and CDR2: DFQATT, SNEGSKA (reference sequence). This CDR3 is built from 13 residues. This CDR3 is CTPDRDVGYGYTF. CDR3 DNA: TGCACCCCGGACAGGGATGTTGGTTATGGCTACACCTTC.

This clonotype turned up a few times. The CDR3 nucleotides are TGTGCCAGCAGTTACTCGTTTCTCCGGGGCTCCTACGAGCAGTACTTC. Translated: CASSYSFLRGSYEQYF. The V call is TRBV6-5, the J call TRBJ2-7, with D possibly being TRBD2 (5 bases). V lost 0 bases to trimming and J lost 0 bases, with 12 bases between them. Germline CDR1 reads MNHEY; CDR2 reads SVGAGI. CDR3 length equals 16 residues.

This rearrangement joins TRBV6-5 to TRBJ1-2, with D possibly being TRBD1 (6 bases). CDR1 and CDR2 (germline): MNHEY, SVGAGI. This CDR3 is 15 amino acids long. V lost 2 bases and J 6 bases, leaving 16 bases between the germline ends. CDR3 sequence (DNA): TGTGCCAGCAGTTACGTAAACACAGGGTCGAATGGCTACACCTTC. Its translation: CASSYVNTGSNGYTF.

The V and J genes are TRBV13 and TRBJ2-3; D is unclear. Germline-derived CDR1 and CDR2 are PRHDT and FYEKMQ (reference sequence). Trimming left V 5 bases short and J 0 bases short, with 12 bases between. The CDR3 is 15 residues long. CDR3 coding DNA: TGTGCCAGCAGCCCCAGGTGGCCTAGCACAGATACGCAGTATTTT. Residues: CASSPRWPSTDTQYF.

This clonotype was observed many times. This chain uses TRBV6-2 or TRBV6-3 with TRBJ2-2; either TRBD1 or TRBD2 may fit D (5 bases each). The germline CDR1 and CDR2 sequences are MNHEY and SVGEGT. Between the trimmed V and J ends, which lost 4 bases and 5 bases, there was a span of 11 bases. The CDR3 has 14 residues. CDR3 sequence (DNA): TGTGCCAGCAGTTCTTTTGGGGGTACCGGGGAGCTGTTTTTT. This translates into CASSSFGGTGELFF.

The chain recombines TRBV6-5 with TRBJ1-1; D remains unclear. The CDR3 totals 14 residues. The V end was cut by 2 bases, the J end by 1 base, with 8 bases between. Germline CDR1 is MNHEY and CDR2 is SVGAGI. The CDR3 here is CASSYASQNTEAFF. CDR3 nucleotide sequence: TGTGCCAGCAGTTACGCCAGCCAGAACACTGAAGCTTTCTTT.

V and J are TRBV12-3 or TRBV12-4 and TRBJ1-5; tentative D call: TRBD1 (6 bases). Trimming stripped 1 base from V and 6 bases from J, with 13 bases between. The CDR3 extends over 15 amino acids. CDR3 residues: CASSLEGGAAQPQHF. The CDR3 bases are TGTGCCAGCAGTTTAGAGGGGGGGGCAGCTCAGCCCCAGCATTTT.

This clonotype appeared many times. The rearrangement joins TRBV7-2 to TRBJ2-3; D may correspond to TRBD1 or TRBD2 (5 bases each). Trimming took off 8 bases at V and 5 bases at J, with 20 bases between the two ends. The germline gives CDR1 SGHTA, CDR2 FQGNSA. The CDR3 spans 15 residues. Written as DNA, the CDR3 is TGTGCCAGCTGCCGGGACGCACAGCCGGGAGATACGCAGTATTTT. Translation: CASCRDAQPGDTQYF.

This rearrangement joins TRBV9 to TRBJ2-1; D is possibly TRBD1 (6 bases). This CDR3 has 15 amino acids. Germline CDR1 is SGDLS and CDR2 is YYNGEE. V lost 0 bases and J lost 2, with 9 bases in between. The CDR3 DNA reads TGTGCCAGCAGCGTAGAGGGGGTTACCTACAATGAGCAGTTCTTC. Translated: CASSVEGVTYNEQFF.

The rearrangement joins TRBV7-9 to TRBJ2-2; D is possibly TRBD1 (7 bases). With 8 bases removed from V and 6 bases from J, the gap between germline ends came to 13 bases. Germline V lookup: CDR1 SEHNR, CDR2 FQNEAQ (reference sequence). The CDR3 totals 13 residues. The CDR3 DNA sequence: TGTGCCAGCGGCTCAGGGGGGTCCGGGGAGCTGTTTTTT. It is translated as CASGSGGSGELFF.

This clonotype has at least ten counts. Here the CDR3 reads CASSVDQGLAGNTGELFF. The CDR3 DNA reads as TGTGCCAGCAGCGTAGATCAAGGCCTAGCGGGGAACACCGGGGAGCTGTTTTTT. The J gene is TRBJ2-2, the V gene TRBV9; 8 positions agree with TRBD2. J gave up 1 base and V 0 bases, and 8 bases lay outside the gene matches. CDR1 is SGDLS, CDR2 YYNGEE, per germline. The CDR3 is 18 amino acids.

This chain links TRBV19 with TRBJ1-1; D call uncertain. CDR1 LNHDA and CDR2 SQIVND come from the germline V gene (reference sequence). V lost 5 bases, J lost 0 bases, and 13 bases lay in between. The length of the CDR3 is 15 residues. In DNA, the CDR3 is TGTGCCAGTAGTCTTTTGGGCAGAATGAACACTGAAGCTTTCTTT. It encodes CASSLLGRMNTEAFF.

The V call is TRBV6-5, the J call TRBJ2-1; 8 nucleotides match TRBD2. The CDR3 contains 12 residues. After removal of 0 bases from V and 14 bases from J, the junction contained 3 bases not matched to a gene. In germline, CDR1 is MNHEY, CDR2 SVGAGI. Here the CDR3 reads CASSYSRGGEFF. CDR3 nucleotide sequence: TGTGCCAGCAGTTACTCCCGGGGGGGGGAGTTCTTC.

The chain has TRBV29-1 and TRBJ2-1; either TRBD1 or TRBD2 may supply D (6 bases each). The V end was cut by 0 bases, the J end by 8 bases, with 14 bases between. Germline values: CDR1 SQVTM, CDR2 ANQGSEA. This CDR3 is 14 amino acids long. CDR3 bases: TGCAGCGTTGAAGATCGGGGGCGCAACTATGAGCAGTTCTTC. It is translated as CSVEDRGRNYEQFF.

This clonotype was recorded many times. V and J are TRBV29-1 and TRBJ2-3; no clear D. Germline CDR1 and CDR2: SQVTM and ANQGSEA. This CDR3 contains 14 residues. Deletions cut 6 bases from V and 2 bases from J, with 15 bases between. The CDR3 sequence: CSVAPWTDTDTQYF. Written as DNA, the CDR3 is TGCAGCGTAGCGCCCTGGACGGACACAGATACGCAGTATTTT.

This clonotype was seen only a few times. V and J are TRBV7-6 and TRBJ2-1, with 7 nucleotides matching TRBD2. V gave up 2 bases and J gave up 10 bases; unmatched junction bases: 5. The CDR3 spans 13 residues. Looked up from germline, CDR1 is SGHVS and CDR2 is FNYEAQ. CDR3 bases: TGTGCCAGCAGCTTACAGCGGGGCGGGGAGCAGTTCTTC. It translates to CASSLQRGGEQFF.

This clonotype was detected ten times or more. The chain uses TRBV2 and TRBJ2-1; D tentatively reads TRBD1 or TRBD2 (5 bases each). V lost 4 bases and J 8 bases, leaving 6 bases between the germline ends. Germline CDR1 is SNHLY and CDR2 is FYNNEI. The length of the CDR3 is 11 residues. CDR3 sequence: CASSGDDEQFF. The CDR3 DNA is TGTGCCAGCAGTGGGGACGATGAGCAGTTCTTC.

V and J are TRBV5-1 and TRBJ2-7; D possibly corresponds to TRBD1 (6 bases). Trimming pared 6 bases from V and 0 bases from J, leaving 16 bases between. CDR1 is SGHRS, CDR2 YFSETQ, per germline. The length of the CDR3 is 15 residues. CDR3 amino acids: CASTPPGQSSYEQYF. CDR3 sequence (DNA): TGCGCCAGCACCCCCCCGGGACAAAGCTCCTACGAGCAGTACTTC.

This clonotype was seen ten or more times. V is TRBV23-1 and J is TRBJ2-1, with 8 bases matching TRBD1. Being an ORF, TRBV23-1 has a function that is uncertain. J was trimmed by 7 bases and V by 5 bases; bases with no gene match: 7. CDR3 length: 14 amino acids. CDR3 sequence: CASSSDRVYNEQFF. CDR3 in DNA: TGCGCCAGCAGTTCGGACAGGGTGTATAATGAGCAGTTCTTC.

This clonotype was observed a few times. The rearrangement joins TRBV5-1 to TRBJ2-1; D ambiguous. CDR3 length: 16 residues. In germline, CDR1 is SGHRS, CDR2 YFSETQ. Trimming took off 4 bases at V and 5 bases at J, with 19 bases between the two ends. In DNA, the CDR3 is TGCGCCAGCAGCCCGGCTCTGGGGTTTCGGAACAATGAGCAGTTCTTC. Its translation: CASSPALGFRNNEQFF.

V and J are TRBV11-2 and TRBJ1-6; 7 nucleotides match TRBD1. The CDR3 contains 15 residues. Germline assignment: CDR1 SGHAT and CDR2 FQNNGV. With V trimmed by 1 base and J by 9 bases, 6 bases remained unmatched. The CDR3 protein is CASSLVATGVSPLHF. CDR3 in DNA: TGTGCCAGCAGCTTAGTCGCAACAGGGGTTTCACCCCTCCACTTT. The full variable domain, with the rest looked up from reference TRBV11-2 and TRBJ1-6, is EAGVAQSPRYKIIEKRQSVAFWCNPISGHATLYWYQQILGQGPKLLIQFQNNGVVDDSQLPKDRFSAERLKGVDSTLKIQPAKLEDSAVYLCASSLVATGVSPLHFGNGTRLTVT.

This clonotype appeared a few times. The rearrangement links TRBV5-4 to TRBJ2-2; TRBD2 matches at 10 bases. Germline CDR1 reads SGHNT; CDR2 reads YYREEE (reference sequence). The CDR3 spans 13 residues. The V gene end was trimmed by 5 bases and the J gene end by 11 bases; junction bases not matched to a gene: 6. This CDR3 is CASSRLAGRELFF. The CDR3 DNA follows: TGTGCCAGCAGTCGACTAGCGGGCCGAGAGCTGTTTTTT.